The 10 T cell receptor beta chains below come from one sample, sequenced in a study of blood T cell repertoires in COVID-19. TCRdb's copy holds only in-frame clones and misses some; the assay was immunoSEQ multiplex PCR. The sample consists of approximately 170,000 clones, roughly four fifths of them appearing once. What was sequenced was peripheral blood. These receptors came from a man between 65 and 85 years old who had recovered from COVID-19.

The V gene is TRBV7-9, the J gene TRBJ2-7; TRBD2 matches at 8 bases. CDR3 length: 15 amino acids. V lost 4 bases and J lost 2; bases outside the gene matches: 7. Germline loops: CDR1 SEHNR, CDR2 FQNEAQ (reference sequence). The DNA for the CDR3 is TGTGCCAGCAGCTCCTCAAATAGCGGGGCCTACGAGCAGTACTTC. Its translation is CASSSSNSGAYEQYF.

The chain uses TRBV5-5 and TRBJ1-6, with TRBD1 identical over 7 bases. The CDR3 has 15 residues. Germline-derived CDR1 and CDR2 are SGHKS and YYEKEE (reference sequence). V lost 4 bases, J lost 5 bases, and 6 bases stayed unmatched. The CDR3 spells CASSTRQGNNSPLHF. The CDR3 region has the DNA TGTGCCAGCAGCACTCGACAGGGAAATAATTCACCCCTCCACTTT.

The chain has TRBV29-1 and TRBJ1-3; D not certain. The ends were cut back, 6 bases at V and 0 bases at J, with 12 bases in the middle. Per the germline V gene, CDR1 is SQVTM and CDR2 is ANQGSEA. The CDR3 is made up of 14 amino acids. The CDR3 coding sequence is TGCAGCGTCAAAACCGGGAGCTCTGGAAACACCATATATTTT. It yields the protein CSVKTGSSGNTIYF. Filled out from reference TRBV29-1 and TRBJ1-3, the complete variable domain reads SAVISQKPSRDICQRGTSLTIQCQVDSQVTMMFWYRQQPGQSLTLIATANQGSEATYESGFVIDKFPISRPNLTFSTLTVSNMSPEDSSIYLCSVKTGSSGNTIYFGEGSWLTVV.

The V and J genes are TRBV29-1 and TRBJ1-1; no clear D gene. With 7 bases removed from V and 0 bases from J, the gap between germline ends came to 12 bases. This CDR3 is built from 13 residues. CDR1 SQVTM and CDR2 ANQGSEA come from the germline V gene. For the CDR3, the DNA is TGCAGCGGGTCCCGTATAGTGAACACTGAAGCTTTCTTT. It specifies CSGSRIVNTEAFF.

The V gene is TRBV29-1, the J gene TRBJ1-2; 7 bases agree with TRBD1. V shed 4 bases, J shed 4 bases, and the junction held 6 bases outside the gene matches. The CDR3 has 13 amino acids. The germline V gene encodes CDR1 SQVTM and CDR2 ANQGSEA. CDR3 bases: TGCAGCGTTGGAGGGGGCGAAGGCTATGGCTACACCTTC. This sequence encodes CSVGGGEGYGYTF.

The chain carries TRBV29-1 and TRBJ2-5; tentative D call: TRBD2 (6 bases). Germline CDR1 is SQVTM and CDR2 is ANQGSEA. The CDR3 runs 12 residues. V gave up 6 bases and J gave up 2 bases, with 10 bases separating them. The CDR3 DNA sequence: TGCAGCGTAGCTAGCGTACAAGAGACCCAGTACTTC. Translation gives CSVASVQETQYF.

The V call is TRBV18, the J call TRBJ2-1, with TRBD2 matching over 10 bases. CDR1 is KGHSH, CDR2 LQKENI, per germline. The CDR3 is 16 amino acids. The V gene end was trimmed by 8 bases and the J gene end by 4 bases; junction bases not matched to a gene: 11. The CDR3 bases are TGTGCCAGCGCCCCCAACGTAGCGGGAGGTTACAATGAGCAGTTCTTC. It translates to CASAPNVAGGYNEQFF. The full variable domain, completed using reference TRBV18 and TRBJ2-1, is NAGVMQNPRHLVRRRGQEARLRCSPMKGHSHVYWYRQLPEEGLKFMVYLQKENIIDESGMPKERFSAEFPKEGPSILRIQQVVRGDSAAYFCASAPNVAGGYNEQFFGPGTRLTVL.

This clone was seen only once. V is TRBV28 and J is TRBJ1-2; weak D call: TRBD1 (6 bases). The CDR3 sequence is 14 residues long. Trimming cost V 5 bases and J 5 bases, with 15 bases left between them. Per the germline V gene, CDR1 is MDHEN and CDR2 is SYDVKM. The CDR3 nucleotides read TGTGCCAGCAGTCCGGGACACCGTAGTTATGGCTACACCTTC. Translating it yields CASSPGHRSYGYTF.

The chain links TRBV5-1 to TRBJ2-2, with a possible D match to TRBD2 (5 bases). The CDR3 is 17 amino acids. Germline CDR1 SGHRS, CDR2 YFSETQ. Between the trimmed V and J ends, which lost 0 bases and 1 base, there was a span of 13 bases. CDR3: CASSLDGGTLNTGELFF. Written as DNA, the CDR3 is TGCGCCAGCAGCTTGGATGGAGGCACATTGAACACCGGGGAGCTGTTTTTT.

This clone was picked up many times. The genes are TRBV29-1 and TRBJ1-2, with 9 bases matching TRBD1. Germline values: CDR1 SQVTM, CDR2 ANQGSEA. The J segment lost 8 bases and the V segment lost 7 bases, leaving 8 bases of the junction unmatched. CDR3 length: 12 residues. The CDR3 DNA reads TGCAGCGCCAGCAGGACAGGGGACGGCTACACCTTC. Its translation: CSASRTGDGYTF.